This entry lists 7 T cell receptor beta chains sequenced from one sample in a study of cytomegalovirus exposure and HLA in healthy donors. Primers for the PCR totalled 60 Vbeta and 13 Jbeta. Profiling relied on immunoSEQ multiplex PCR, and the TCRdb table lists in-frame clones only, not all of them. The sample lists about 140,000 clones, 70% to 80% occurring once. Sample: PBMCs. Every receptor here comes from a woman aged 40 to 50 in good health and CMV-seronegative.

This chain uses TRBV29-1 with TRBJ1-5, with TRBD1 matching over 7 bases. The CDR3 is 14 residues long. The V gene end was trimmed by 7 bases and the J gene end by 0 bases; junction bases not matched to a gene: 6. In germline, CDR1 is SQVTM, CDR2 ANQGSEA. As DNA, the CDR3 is TGCAGCGCCGGGGACAGCCCTAGCAATCAGCCCCAGCATTTT. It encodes CSAGDSPSNQPQHF.

The CDR3 spells CASSEIGLANTDTQYF. CDR3 DNA: TGCGCCAGCAGTGAGATAGGACTAGCGAACACAGATACGCAGTATTTT. This rearrangement joins TRBV10-1 to TRBJ2-3, with 9 bases identical to TRBD2. The CDR3 covers 16 residues. V gave up 2 bases and J gave up 2 bases; unmatched junction bases: 5. Germline CDR1 and CDR2: WNHNN and SYGVQD (reference sequence).

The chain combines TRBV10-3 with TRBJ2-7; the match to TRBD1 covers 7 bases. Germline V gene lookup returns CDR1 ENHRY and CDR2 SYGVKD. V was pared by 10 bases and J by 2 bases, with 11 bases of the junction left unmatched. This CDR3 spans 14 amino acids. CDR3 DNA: TGTGCCACCAAATCGACAGGGAACCCCTACGAGCAGTACTTC. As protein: CATKSTGNPYEQYF.

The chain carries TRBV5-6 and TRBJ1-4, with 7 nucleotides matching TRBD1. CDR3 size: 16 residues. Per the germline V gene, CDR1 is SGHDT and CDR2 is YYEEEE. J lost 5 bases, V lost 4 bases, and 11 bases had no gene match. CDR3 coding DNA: TGTGCCAGCAGCGTGACAGGGCTGTGGTCGAATGAAAAACTGTTTTTT. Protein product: CASSVTGLWSNEKLFF.

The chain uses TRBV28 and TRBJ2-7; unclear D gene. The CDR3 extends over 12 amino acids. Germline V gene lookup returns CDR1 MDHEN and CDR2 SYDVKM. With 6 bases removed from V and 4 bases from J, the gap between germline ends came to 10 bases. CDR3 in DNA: TGTGCCAGCAGCCCAGTCAGATACGAGCAGTACTTC. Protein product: CASSPVRYEQYF.

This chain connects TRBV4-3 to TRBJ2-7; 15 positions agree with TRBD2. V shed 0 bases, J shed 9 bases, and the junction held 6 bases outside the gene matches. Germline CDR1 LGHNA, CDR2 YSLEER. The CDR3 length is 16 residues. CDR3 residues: CASSQDRGLAGGGQYF. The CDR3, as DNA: TGCGCCAGCAGCCAAGATCGGGGACTAGCGGGAGGCGGGCAGTACTTC.

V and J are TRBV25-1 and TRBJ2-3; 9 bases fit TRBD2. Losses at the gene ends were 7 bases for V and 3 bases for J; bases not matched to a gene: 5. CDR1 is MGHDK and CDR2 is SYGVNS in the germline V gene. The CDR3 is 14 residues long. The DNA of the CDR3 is TGTGCCAGCAACTTTGCGGGGGGGACAGATACGCAGTATTTT. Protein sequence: CASNFAGGTDTQYF.